Presented here are 8 T cell receptor beta chains from one specimen sequenced in a study of cytomegalovirus exposure and HLA in healthy donors (dated by TCRdb to the late 2010s). Library preparation was by the immunoSEQ multiplex PCR assay. A mixture of 60 forward primers for TCR Vbeta segments and 13 reverse primers for TCR Jbeta segments was used in the multiplex PCR. In its TCRdb copy, this immuneACCESS table keeps in-frame sequences only and misses some clones. Where compared with another copy, unresolved V genes explain less than half of these, and the others have no known cause. The sample table lists over 95,000 clones, 65% to 85% of them with a count of one. Of the sample, around 5.8% falls within the top ten clones. Sequences were obtained from PBMCs. The receptors derive from a woman in her 30s in good health and CMV-seropositive.

This clone occurred once. The chain employs TRBV6-5 and TRBJ1-5, with D uncertain. V lost 8 bases to trimming and J lost 5 bases, with 13 bases between them. This CDR3 has 13 amino acids. Germline assignment: CDR1 MNHEY and CDR2 SVGAGI. The CDR3 region has the DNA TGTGCCAGCTCCCGGGGAAAGGATCAGCCCCAGCATTTT. Translating it yields CASSRGKDQPQHF.

This sequence joins TRBV11-2 and TRBJ2-1; a weak D match, TRBD1 (5 bases). The germline V and J ends were trimmed by 6 bases and 9 bases, with 6 bases remaining between them. Germline CDR1 reads SGHAT; CDR2 reads FQNNGV. CDR3 length: 10 residues. The chain's CDR3 is CASSRGEQFF. The CDR3 DNA reads as TGTGCCAGCAGTAGGGGTGAGCAGTTCTTC.

The rearrangement uses TRBV6-5 and TRBJ2-1; 11 bases agree with TRBD2. The CDR3 loop spans 15 amino acids. J was trimmed by 6 bases and V by 3 bases; bases with no gene match: 4. Germline V gene lookup returns CDR1 MNHEY and CDR2 SVGAGI. This chain's CDR3 is CASSYQLAGVNEQFF. The CDR3 nucleotides read TGTGCCAGCAGTTATCAACTAGCGGGAGTCAATGAGCAGTTCTTC.

This chain joins TRBV6-6 and TRBJ2-7; no clear D gene. The germline CDR1 and CDR2 sequences are MNHNY and SVGAGI (reference sequence). V lost 5 bases to trimming and J lost 4 bases, with 6 bases between them. The CDR3 covers 11 residues. The CDR3 region has the DNA TGTGCCAGCAGTCAAACTTACGAGCAGTACTTC. It yields the protein CASSQTYEQYF.

This sequence joins TRBV13 and TRBJ1-2, with a tentative D call TRBD1 (6 bases). CDR3 length: 17 amino acids. Trimming stripped 3 bases from V and 4 bases from J, with 21 bases between. CDR1 and CDR2 from the germline V gene are PRHDT and FYEKMQ (reference sequence). In DNA form, the CDR3 reads TGTGCCAGCAGCTTTCGGGCAGGGGTGTCGCGTGGCTATGGCTACACCTTC. Protein sequence: CASSFRAGVSRGYGYTF. The full variable domain, in which reference TRBV13 and TRBJ1-2 provide the parts outside the CDR3, is AAGVIQSPRHLIKEKRETATLKCYPIPRHDTVYWYQQGPGQDPQFLISFYEKMQSDKGSIPDRFSAQQFSDYHSELNMSSLELGDSALYFCASSFRAGVSRGYGYTFGSGTRLTVV.

This chain uses TRBV6-5 with TRBJ2-3; the match to TRBD1 covers 7 bases. There are 14 residues in the CDR3. V was pared by 5 bases and J by 3 bases, with 5 bases of the junction left unmatched. Per the germline V gene, CDR1 is MNHEY and CDR2 is SVGAGI. Written as DNA, the CDR3 is TGTGCCAGCAGTGAAGACAGGGTTACAGATACGCAGTATTTT. Its protein product is CASSEDRVTDTQYF.

This sequence joins TRBV18 and TRBJ2-3, with 12 bases fitting TRBD2. V was pared by 4 bases and J by 0 bases, with 11 bases of the junction left unmatched. The CDR3 covers 19 residues. CDR1 is KGHSH, CDR2 LQKENI, per germline. The CDR3 sequence is CASSLLRLAGDPSTDTQYF. CDR3 nucleotides: TGTGCCAGCTCACTACTCCGACTAGCGGGGGACCCTAGCACAGATACGCAGTATTTT.

The chain links TRBV7-3 to TRBJ1-1; 7 bases are a match to TRBD1. The CDR3 runs to 15 residues. Germline CDR1 and CDR2: SGHTA and FQGTGA. V lost 1 base to trimming and J lost 4 bases; unmatched junction nucleotides: 6. Here the CDR3 DNA reads TGTGCCAGCAGCTTAAGGTCTTCAGGGGGCACTGAAGCTTTCTTT. As protein: CASSLRSSGGTEAFF.